A single sample is the source of the 28 T cell receptor beta chains below, sequenced in a study of blood T cell repertoires in COVID-19. Clones were sequenced by immunoSEQ multiplex PCR, and TCRdb holds only the in-frame ones, with some missing. Of hundreds of thousands of clones detected, around 90% appear once; the ten largest clones hold approximately 1.6%. Sequenced sample: PBMCs or T cells enriched from blood (not recorded which). Receptors were obtained from a woman aged 45 to 65 who had recovered from COVID-19.

V usage is TRBV7-6 and J usage is TRBJ2-3, with D tentatively TRBD2 (5 bases). This CDR3 has 12 residues. Germline CDR1 reads SGHVS; CDR2 reads FNYEAQ. Trimming cost V 2 bases and J 8 bases, with 8 bases left between them. The CDR3 protein is CASSLNEGTQYF. CDR3 DNA sequence: TGTGCCAGCAGCTTAAACGAGGGTACGCAGTATTTT.

Ten or more counts support this clone. The chain combines TRBV3-1 (or the pseudogene TRBV3-2) with TRBJ1-5, with D tentatively TRBD1 (5 bases). Trimming left V 4 bases short and J 4 bases short, with 11 bases between. Germline CDR1 reads LGHDT; CDR2 reads YNNKEL (reference sequence). This CDR3 is 14 amino acids long. In DNA, the CDR3 is TGTGCCAGCAGCCGACATGGACAAAATCAGCCCCAGCATTTT. Protein sequence: CASSRHGQNQPQHF.

The CDR3 is CASSIPGQGNTEAFF. DNA of the CDR3: TGTGCCAGTAGTATCCCCGGACAGGGGAACACTGAAGCTTTCTTT. The chain joins TRBV19 to TRBJ1-1; 8 bases match TRBD1. The CDR3 sequence is 15 residues long. Germline lookup yields CDR1 LNHDA and CDR2 SQIVND (reference sequence). The J segment lost 1 base and the V segment lost 3 bases, leaving 4 bases of the junction unmatched.

Regarding this clone: Additional DNA sequences in this sample encode the identical CDR3. V usage is TRBV29-1 and J usage is TRBJ2-7, with D unclear. The germline V and J ends were trimmed by 4 bases and 2 bases, with 3 bases remaining between them. Germline CDR1 SQVTM, CDR2 ANQGSEA. The CDR3 extends over 10 amino acids. The chain's CDR3 is CSVVTYEQYF. The CDR3 bases are TGCAGCGTTGTTACCTACGAGCAGTACTTC.

V is TRBV5-8 and J is TRBJ1-6; no clear D gene. This CDR3 contains 17 residues. V was pared by 5 bases and J by 0 bases, with 15 bases between. CDR1 SGHTS and CDR2 YDEGEE come from the germline V gene. The CDR3 DNA sequence: TGTGCCAGCAGACCAAGCCCATTACGCTCCTATAATTCACCCCTCCACTTT. Translated, it gives CASRPSPLRSYNSPLHF.

The chain's CDR3 is CASSFGGHGYTF. The CDR3 DNA reads as TGTGCCAGCAGTTTTGGAGGGCATGGCTACACCTTC. The chain joins TRBV27 to TRBJ1-2; D remains unclear. Germline CDR1 MNHEY, CDR2 SMNVEV (reference sequence). CDR3 length equals 12 residues. Trimming removed 3 bases at V and 6 bases at J, with 8 bases between.

V usage is TRBV30 and J usage is TRBJ1-6; 10 bases agree with TRBD1. V lost 2 bases, J lost 7 bases, and 5 bases stayed unmatched. The germline CDR1 and CDR2 sequences are GTSNPN and SVGIG (reference sequence). The CDR3 has 15 amino acids. Here the CDR3 DNA reads TGTGCCTGGAGTCCCTGGACAGGGGGAAATTCACCCCTCCACTTT. This codes for CAWSPWTGGNSPLHF.

The chain couples TRBV15 to TRBJ1-2; tentatively, D is TRBD1 (5 bases). Looked up from germline, CDR1 is LNHNV and CDR2 is YYDKDF (reference sequence). This CDR3 region has 16 residues. V was shortened by 3 bases and J by 1 base, with 15 bases between the two germline ends. CDR3 coding DNA: TGTGCCACCAGCAGGCCCGGGGGACGGCTTAACTATGGCTACACCTTC. Translated, it gives CATSRPGGRLNYGYTF. The variable domain in full, completed from reference TRBV15 and TRBJ1-2, reads DAMVIQNPRYQVTQFGKPVTLSCSQTLNHNVMYWYQQKSSQAPKLLFHYYDKDFNNEADTPDNFQSRRPNTSFCFLDIRSPGLGDTAMYLCATSRPGGRLNYGYTFGSGTRLTVV.

The chain joins TRBV4-1 to TRBJ2-2; 7 bases map to TRBD1. The CDR3 sequence is 15 residues long. The J segment lost 3 bases and the V segment lost 2 bases, leaving 3 bases of the junction unmatched. The V gene's germline CDR1 is MGHRA and CDR2 YSYEKL. The CDR3 sequence: CASSQRQGYTGELFF. Written as DNA, the CDR3 is TGCGCCAGCAGCCAACGACAGGGCTACACCGGGGAGCTGTTTTTT.

This rearrangement joins TRBV6-6 to TRBJ2-5, with 7 positions matching TRBD2. Germline values: CDR1 MNHNY, CDR2 SVGAGI (reference sequence). The CDR3 consists of 17 residues. V trimming: 5 bases; J trimming: 4 bases; junction bases outside the gene matches: 16. CDR3 amino acids: CASSPIPLWGGGETQYF. CDR3 nucleotide sequence: TGTGCCAGCAGTCCCATCCCCCTCTGGGGGGGAGGAGAGACCCAGTACTTC.

The chain joins TRBV6-5 to TRBJ1-6, with 7 nucleotides matching TRBD1. Germline assignment: CDR1 MNHEY and CDR2 SVGAGI. V lost 7 bases to trimming and J lost 6 bases; unmatched junction nucleotides: 3. The CDR3 has 13 amino acids. The chain's CDR3 is CASTRDSNSPLHF. CDR3 in DNA: TGTGCCAGCACCCGGGACAGTAATTCACCCCTCCACTTT.

This chain joins TRBV16 and TRBJ2-4; D is perhaps TRBD2 (6 bases). Trimming removed 0 bases at V and 8 bases at J, with 11 bases between. Germline V gene sequence: CDR1 KGHSY, CDR2 FQNENV. This CDR3 is built from 14 residues. CDR3: CASSQSWGGDIQYF. The CDR3 coding sequence is TGTGCCAGCAGCCAATCGTGGGGCGGGGACATTCAGTACTTC.

V is TRBV24-1 and J is TRBJ2-1, with 8 bases identical to TRBD2. Germline values: CDR1 KGHDR, CDR2 SFDVKD. This CDR3 is built from 16 residues. The V segment lost 1 base and the J segment 3 bases; nucleotides outside the gene matches: 4. The CDR3 sequence is CATSDFTSGHYNEQFF. Written as DNA, the CDR3 is TGTGCCACCAGTGATTTTACTAGCGGACACTACAATGAGCAGTTCTTC.

This chain connects TRBV5-6 to TRBJ2-1; TRBD2 aligns across 12 bases. The CDR3 has 14 residues. J lost 9 bases, V lost 5 bases, and 6 bases had no gene match. Germline loops: CDR1 SGHDT, CDR2 YYEEEE. The CDR3 is CASRSSGRAGEQFF. The CDR3 nucleotides read TGTGCCAGCAGATCTAGCGGGAGGGCCGGTGAGCAGTTCTTC.

CDR3: CASSQDPSGKLEQYF. Written as DNA, the CDR3 is TGTGCCAGCAGCCAAGATCCGAGCGGGAAGCTCGAGCAGTACTTC. The J gene is TRBJ2-7, the V gene TRBV4-2; 7 nucleotides agree with TRBD2. CDR3 size: 15 residues. V was pared by 0 bases and J by 6 bases, with 8 bases of the junction left unmatched. Germline CDR1 and CDR2: LGHNA and YNFKEQ.

The V gene is TRBV19, the J gene TRBJ2-7; weak D call: TRBD1 (5 bases). V shed 4 bases and J shed 2 bases, with 15 bases lying between them. In germline, CDR1 is LNHDA, CDR2 SQIVND (reference sequence). The CDR3 has 15 residues. As DNA, the CDR3 is TGTGCCAGTAGTACTGACAGCAGCTGGGCCTACGAGCAGTACTTC. Translation: CASSTDSSWAYEQYF.

This clone appeared once. The chain is built from TRBV7-2 and TRBJ2-3; 8 bases match TRBD2. Germline loops: CDR1 SGHTA, CDR2 FQGNSA. Trimming removed 5 bases from V and 4 bases from J; junction bases left unmatched: 8. The CDR3 spans 15 residues. The CDR3: CASSPISGTADTQYF. CDR3 DNA sequence: TGTGCCAGCAGCCCTATTAGCGGGACGGCAGATACGCAGTATTTT.

The chain couples TRBV3-1 (or the pseudogene TRBV3-2) to TRBJ1-3, with D possibly being TRBD1 (6 bases). Germline V gene sequence: CDR1 LGHDT, CDR2 YNNKEL (reference sequence). V lost 4 bases and J 3 bases, leaving 10 bases between the germline ends. CDR3 length: 14 residues. The CDR3 coding sequence is TGTGCCAGCAGCCCACAGGGCAATGGAAACACCATATATTTT. This gives the protein CASSPQGNGNTIYF.

The chain employs TRBV24-1 and TRBJ2-7; D might be TRBD1 (5 bases). The CDR3 totals 16 residues. Trimming pared 2 bases from V and 2 bases from J, leaving 15 bases between. Germline V gene data show CDR1 as KGHDR and CDR2 as SFDVKD. In nucleotides, the CDR3 is TGTGCCACCAGTGATTCGCGCAGGGTTGCAGCCTACGAGCAGTACTTC. This gives the protein CATSDSRRVAAYEQYF.

This sequence joins TRBV18 and TRBJ2-7; 8 positions match TRBD1. The CDR3 spans 14 residues. Per the germline V gene, CDR1 is KGHSH and CDR2 is LQKENI. J gave up 5 bases and V 6 bases, and 9 bases lay outside the gene matches. The CDR3 spells CASSTTQGDNEQYF. The CDR3 DNA follows: TGTGCCAGCTCTACGACACAGGGGGACAACGAGCAGTACTTC.

The chain uses TRBV12-3 or TRBV12-4 and TRBJ1-1; D gene uncertain. V was pared by 5 bases and J by 4 bases, with 11 bases between. This CDR3 is built from 13 residues. The CDR3 coding sequence is TGTGCCAGCAGTATCTCCTATGGCACTGAAGCTTTCTTT. Encoded protein: CASSISYGTEAFF.

This chain links TRBV24-1 with TRBJ1-6; 7 bases align to TRBD1. Germline V CDR1 and CDR2: KGHDR, SFDVKD. This CDR3 region has 20 residues. V shed 1 base and J 5 bases; nucleotides not matched to a gene: 16. The CDR3 DNA sequence: TGTGCCACCAGTGATTTTGGGGACAGCCATACGAAGCAGAATAATTCACCCCTCCACTTT. Translated, it gives CATSDFGDSHTKQNNSPLHF.

The DNA for the CDR3 is TGTGCCAGCAGTGAAAGGGGCGGCCCCTATGGCTACACCTTC. This sequence encodes CASSERGGPYGYTF. This chain uses TRBV6-1 with TRBJ1-2; D may be TRBD1 (5 bases). CDR1 is MNHNS and CDR2 is SASEGT in the germline V gene. Trimming took off 2 bases at V and 4 bases at J, with 11 bases between the two ends. The CDR3 has 14 residues.

Details on this clone: The sample has other DNA sequences that encode this CDR3 too. V usage is TRBV6-5 and J usage is TRBJ2-7, with TRBD1 matching 7 bases. Unmatched junction bases numbered 7, after V lost 8 bases and J lost 3 bases. Germline V gene lookup returns CDR1 MNHEY and CDR2 SVGAGI. The CDR3 loop spans 13 amino acids. DNA for the CDR3: TGTGCCAGCTCGCGGACAGGTAGCTACGAGCAGTACTTC. Amino acids: CASSRTGSYEQYF.

The J gene is TRBJ1-5, the V gene TRBV19; D not certain. Looked up from germline, CDR1 is LNHDA and CDR2 is SQIVND (reference sequence). V was trimmed by 8 bases and J by 4 bases, leaving 9 bases between them. The CDR3 runs to 12 residues. The CDR3 here is CASRELNQPQHF. The DNA of the CDR3 is TGTGCCAGTCGCGAGCTTAATCAGCCCCAGCATTTT.

This sequence joins TRBV5-1 and TRBJ2-7; no clear D. The CDR3 covers 14 residues. Trimming cost V 0 bases and J 3 bases, with 10 bases left between them. Germline loops: CDR1 SGHRS, CDR2 YFSETQ. The CDR3 loop is CASSLDGRLYEQYF. For the CDR3, the DNA is TGCGCCAGCAGCTTGGATGGCAGGCTCTACGAGCAGTACTTC.

The chain recombines TRBV30 with TRBJ1-2; weak D call: TRBD1 (6 bases). The germline V gene has CDR1 GTSNPN and CDR2 SVGIG (reference sequence). This CDR3 is built from 15 residues. The V and J ends lost 2 bases and 7 bases respectively, with 20 bases between them. This CDR3 is CAWSSRIQGRRGYTF. The CDR3 DNA follows: TGTGCCTGGAGTTCACGGATTCAGGGGCGCCGTGGCTACACCTTC.

The rearrangement uses TRBV7-6 and TRBJ2-5; 10 nucleotides match TRBD2. Germline lookup yields CDR1 SGHVS and CDR2 FNYEAQ. V gave up 0 bases and J gave up 5 bases; unmatched junction bases: 6. This CDR3 spans 16 amino acids. The CDR3 DNA sequence: TGTGCCAGCAGCTTAGCCGCGGGACTAGCGATGGAGACCCAGTACTTC. Amino acid sequence: CASSLAAGLAMETQYF. The full variable domain, completed using reference TRBV7-6 and TRBJ2-5, is GAGVSQSPRYKVTKRGQDVALRCDPISGHVSLYWYRQALGQGPEFLTYFNYEAQQDKSGLPNDRFSAERPEGSISTLTIQRTEQRDSAMYRCASSLAAGLAMETQYFGPGTRLLVL.